This T cell receptor beta chain was profiled in a study of T cells after yellow fever vaccination. TCRdb re-called the 5' RACE reads through MiXCR, storing one row per CDR3 protein. The sample shows some 600,000 distinct CDR3 sequences, around a sixth of them seen only once. In this sample, this clonotype turned up a few times. The germline V gene encodes CDR1 SGHVS and CDR2 FNYEAQ. CDR3 length equals 16 residues. V was pared by 1 base and J by 1 base, with 11 bases between. Here the sequenced sample was PBMCs, taken 5 days after the first yellow fever vaccination. The receptor was derived from a young man who received the YFV17D yellow fever vaccine. V gene TRBV7-6 combines with J gene TRBJ2-1; no reliable D call. CDR3 in DNA: TGTGCCAGCAGCTTAGAGGTTTCCATATCCTACAATGAGCAGTTCTTC. Its protein is CASSLEVSISYNEQFF.